The T cell receptor beta chain described here comes from a study of blood T cell repertoires in COVID-19. About the study: Both acute and convalescent COVID-19 samples were obtained from the United States, Italy and Spain. In each case, the material was cDNA or gDNA derived from T cells, B-cell-depleted T cells, or PBMCs.

Under the authors' procedure: Reference gene primer amplification gave nucleated cell count estimates. The protocol was immunoSEQ multiplex PCR, while the TCRdb copy is restricted to in-frame clones and leaves out a portion. From that table come the V and J calls and clone size; the DNA was used to work out D and trimming. The profile shows some 200,000 clones, more than 75% of them singletons. This CDR3 is 13 amino acids long. The germline V and J ends were trimmed by 3 bases and 7 bases, with 10 bases remaining between them. Sample: peripheral blood. This sequence was found in a woman aged 45-65 years with active or convalescent COVID-19. The gene calls are TRBV12-3 or TRBV12-4 and TRBJ2-1; D unclear. CDR3 DNA: TGTGCCAGCAGTTTCGCGAATAAAAATGAGCAGTTCTTC. Translating gives CASSFANKNEQFF.